The rows below give T cell receptor beta chains drawn from one sample of a study of blood T cell repertoires in COVID-19. Some clones are missing from TCRdb's copy, which holds only in-frame ones; the method was immunoSEQ multiplex PCR. The sample holds roughly 480,000 clones, 75% to 90% seen once. Material: peripheral blood. The source of these receptors is a man in his late teens or twenties with COVID-19, enrolled during active disease. Each CDR3 is given with its conserved first and last residue. Fields, in order: J gene, D gene, V gene, clone size, CDR3 DNA, CDR3 protein. A D gene is named only where the DNA matches it firmly. Clone size is not always given. Where it is, it says once, few, many or a class for expanded clones.

TRBJ2-1 | TRBD2 | TRBV2 | few | TGTGCCAGCAGTGAGCGGTATGTTAGCGGGGGGGGTCCCTACAATGAGCAGTTCTTC | CASSERYVSGGGPYNEQFF
TRBJ2-3 | . | TRBV7-9 | . | TGTGCCAGTATCCCAATGGGCAGGGCGAGCACAGATACGCAGTATTTT | CASIPMGRASTDTQYF
TRBJ1-5 | TRBD1 | TRBV15 | . | TGTGCCACCAGCCGGGACAGGGGGGGTCAGCCCCAGCATTTT | CATSRDRGGQPQHF
TRBJ1-5 | TRBD1 | TRBV7-8 | . | TGTGCCAGCAGCTTAGCTTTTAGGGGACAGGGGGATCAGCCCCAGCATTTT | CASSLAFRGQGDQPQHF
TRBJ1-5 | . | TRBV2 | . | TGTGCCAGCAATGGGGAGTCCAATCAGCCCCAGCATTTT | CASNGESNQPQHF
TRBJ2-3 | TRBD2 | TRBV14 | once | TGTGCCAGCAGCCTAGTAGCGGGGGGCCGCACAGATACGCAGTATTTT | CASSLVAGGRTDTQYF
TRBJ1-1 | . | TRBV29-1 | . | TGCAGCGTTGAAGTTCGATTCCCGACGGGCACTGAAGCTTTCTTT | CSVEVRFPTGTEAFF
TRBJ1-1 | TRBD1 | TRBV10-3 | . | TGTGCCATCAGTGGGCTGGGGACAGATGAAGCTTTCTTT | CAISGLGTDEAFF
TRBJ2-5 | TRBD2 | TRBV12-3/TRBV12-4 | . | TGTGCCAGCAGTTCTACTAGCGGGGGGGCTAGGTACTTC | CASSSTSGGARYF
TRBJ2-5 | TRBD1 | TRBV11-2 | . | TGTGCCAGCAGCAGGCCGGGACAGCCCCTGGAGACCCAGTACTTC | CASSRPGQPLETQYF
TRBJ2-1 | . | TRBV7-9 | . | TGTGCCAGCAACAGGGTCGACTACAATGAGCAGTTCTTC | CASNRVDYNEQFF
TRBJ1-2 | TRBD1 | TRBV5-1 | . | TGCGCCAGCAGCGACCGGGACAGGGCTAACTATGGCTACACCTTC | CASSDRDRANYGYTF
TRBJ1-2 | TRBD1 | TRBV5-1 | . | TGCGCCAGCAGCTTGTCGTCCGGGGACAGGGTCAATGGCTACACCTTC | CASSLSSGDRVNGYTF
TRBJ1-1 | . | TRBV6-5 | . | TGTGCCAGCAGCCGGAGTTTTATGAACACTGAAGCTTTCTTT | CASSRSFMNTEAFF
TRBJ2-7 | TRBD2 | TRBV27 | . | TGTGCCAGCAGTGTTAGCGGGACTACCCTTAGCTCCTACGAGCAGTACTTC | CASSVSGTTLSSYEQYF
TRBJ2-3 | . | TRBV27 | . | TGTGCCAGCAGTTTATTAGGGGGAAAAGATACGCAGTATTTT | CASSLLGGKDTQYF
TRBJ2-1 | . | TRBV28 | . | TGTGCCAGCAGACCCCAACTAGTCCCCTACACTGTGGATGAGCAGTTCTTC | CASRPQLVPYTVDEQFF
TRBJ1-1 | . | TRBV7-8 | . | TGTGCCAGCAGCTTAGAAAGGCGGCGGAGAAACACTGAAGCTTTCTTT | CASSLERRRRNTEAFF
TRBJ1-1 | TRBD1 | TRBV23-1 | . | TGCGCCAGCAGTCAAGAATATGAGCGGGACAGGGGTCGTTTTGAAGCTTTCTTT | CASSQEYERDRGRFEAFF
TRBJ2-5 | TRBD2 | TRBV19 | . | TGTGCCAGTAGTATAGGGGCGGGGGGAGAGACCCAGTACTTC | CASSIGAGGETQYF
TRBJ1-2 | . | TRBV24-1 | . | TGTGCCACCAGTGTGGGCCAATACTATGGCTACACCTTC | CATSVGQYYGYTF
TRBJ2-5 | TRBD1 | TRBV5-1 | . | TGCGCCAGCAGCGTAGGACAGGAGGAAGAGACCCAGTACTTC | CASSVGQEEETQYF
TRBJ2-7 | TRBD2 | TRBV7-9 | . | TGTGCCAGCAGCTTGGGGAGCGGGAGGGCGAGAAACGAGCAGTACTTC | CASSLGSGRARNEQYF
TRBJ2-7 | . | TRBV12-3/TRBV12-4 | once | TGTGCCAGCAGTAGATGGGGGGAAGGGGAGTTGGACTTC | CASSRWGEGELDF
TRBJ1-2 | . | TRBV12-3/TRBV12-4 | few | TGTGCCAGCAGTCTCCAGAGCCTGGAGGGCTACACCTTC | CASSLQSLEGYTF
TRBJ2-2 | . | TRBV4-1 | . | TGCGCCAGCAGCCACCGATACCTCCGGGGGACGAACACCGGGGAGCTGTTTTTT | CASSHRYLRGTNTGELFF
TRBJ1-6 | . | TRBV6-5 | few | TGTGCCAGCAGTTACGGCGACAGGAATAATTCACCCCTCCACTTT | CASSYGDRNNSPLHF
TRBJ1-2 | TRBD1 | TRBV28 | . | TGTGCCAGCAGTTTCCCCGGACAGGTCTATGGCTACACCTTC | CASSFPGQVYGYTF
TRBJ1-5 | . | TRBV12-5 | . | TGTGCTAGTGGTACGGGGGAGTCAAGGCAGCCCCAGCATTTT | CASGTGESRQPQHF
TRBJ1-2 | TRBD1 | TRBV11-2 | . | TGTGCCAGCAGCGCGCGACAGGGATCAGGCTACACCTTC | CASSARQGSGYTF
TRBJ2-1 | TRBD2 | TRBV5-1 | . | TGCGCCAGCAGAACAACTAGCGGGAGTATAAATGAGCAGTTCTTC | CASRTTSGSINEQFF
TRBJ2-2 | . | TRBV7-2 | . | TGTGCCAGCCGCCCTTCCGGGACGGGAGCCGGGGAGCTGTTTTTT | CASRPSGTGAGELFF
TRBJ1-6 | TRBD1 | TRBV5-1 | . | TGCGCCAGCAGCGGGGACAGGGGCGCGGGTTCACCCCTCCACTTT | CASSGDRGAGSPLHF
TRBJ2-2 | TRBD2 | TRBV7-9 | . | TGTGCCAGCAGTCGTTGGGCGCTAGCGGGAGGACGGACCGGGGAGCTGTTTTTT | CASSRWALAGGRTGELFF
TRBJ1-2 | . | TRBV28 | . | TGTGCCAGCAGTCGGGGGGCTCGTGGCTACACCTTC | CASSRGARGYTF
TRBJ2-5 | TRBD2 | TRBV29-1 | . | TGCAGCGTCATAATAGCGGGAGTCCCAGAGACCCAGTACTTC | CSVIIAGVPETQYF
TRBJ1-1 | . | TRBV19 | . | TGTGCCACCGCCAGGGTAGGTACTGAAGCTTTCTTT | CATARVGTEAFF
TRBJ2-3 | . | TRBV5-1 | . | TGCGCCAGCAGCTTGACAGGGCCCAGCACAGATACGCAGTATTTT | CASSLTGPSTDTQYF
TRBJ1-5 | TRBD1 | TRBV30 | . | TGTGCCTGGAAGGACAGGCGGGGAATTCAGCCCCAGCATTTT | CAWKDRRGIQPQHF
TRBJ2-7 | TRBD2 | TRBV5-1 | . | TGCGCCAGCGGGCCGGGGCTAGCGGGACTCTACGAGCAGTACTTC | CASGPGLAGLYEQYF
TRBJ1-5 | . | TRBV7-8 | . | TGTGCCAGCAGCTTAGCGTATGGGGGGAGCAATCAGCCCCAGCATTTT | CASSLAYGGSNQPQHF
TRBJ1-1 | TRBD1 | TRBV18 | . | TGTGCCAGCTCACGAGCCGGGACAGGAACTGAAGCTTTCTTT | CASSRAGTGTEAFF
TRBJ2-4 | . | TRBV6-2/TRBV6-3 | . | TGTGCCAGCAGTCAAGGGGGTCGGTGGGTAGCCAAAAACATTCAGTACTTC | CASSQGGRWVAKNIQYF
TRBJ2-5 | TRBD1 | TRBV5-4 | . | TGTGCCAGCAGTTCGGACAGGCCTCAAGAGACCCAGTACTTC | CASSSDRPQETQYF
TRBJ1-6 | TRBD1 | TRBV6-5 | . | TGTGCCAGCAGTTACCGGACAGGAGATTCACCCCTCCACTTT | CASSYRTGDSPLHF
TRBJ1-2 | TRBD1 | TRBV3-1/TRBV3-2 | few | TGTGCCAGCAGCCAAGTAGGTAGGGGGCATTATGGCTACACCTTC | CASSQVGRGHYGYTF
TRBJ1-4 | . | TRBV2 | once | TGTGCCAGCCGAATCGCTGGGACAATTAGTGAAAAACTGTTTTTT | CASRIAGTISEKLFF
TRBJ2-3 | . | TRBV29-1 | few | TGCAGCGGAGGGCGAGGAGTCACAGATACGCAGTATTTT | CSGGRGVTDTQYF